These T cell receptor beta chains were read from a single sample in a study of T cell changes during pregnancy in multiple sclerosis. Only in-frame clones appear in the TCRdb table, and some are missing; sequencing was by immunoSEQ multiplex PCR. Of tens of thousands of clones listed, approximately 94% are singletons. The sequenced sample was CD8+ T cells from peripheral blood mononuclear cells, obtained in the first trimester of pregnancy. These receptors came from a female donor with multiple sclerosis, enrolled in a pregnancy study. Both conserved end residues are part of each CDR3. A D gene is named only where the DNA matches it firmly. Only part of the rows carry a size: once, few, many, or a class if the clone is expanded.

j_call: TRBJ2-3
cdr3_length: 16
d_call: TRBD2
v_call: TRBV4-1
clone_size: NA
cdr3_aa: CASSPPLAATTDTQYF
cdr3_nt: TGCGCCAGCAGCCCGCCACTAGCGGCTACCACAGATACGCAGTATTTT

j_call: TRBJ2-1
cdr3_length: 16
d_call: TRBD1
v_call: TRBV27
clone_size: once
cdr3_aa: CATVPGQAGGGHEQFF
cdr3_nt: TGTGCCACCGTCCCGGGACAGGCCGGAGGGGGCCATGAGCAGTTCTTC

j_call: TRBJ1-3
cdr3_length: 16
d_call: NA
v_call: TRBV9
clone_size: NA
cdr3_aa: CASSVGGLSSGNTIYF
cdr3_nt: TGTGCCAGCAGCGTAGGAGGGCTGAGCTCTGGAAACACCATATATTTT

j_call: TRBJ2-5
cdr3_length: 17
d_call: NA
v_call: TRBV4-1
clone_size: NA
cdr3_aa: CASSQVSTSPFQETQYF
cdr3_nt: TGCGCCAGCAGCCAAGTATCGACTAGTCCCTTTCAAGAGACCCAGTACTTC

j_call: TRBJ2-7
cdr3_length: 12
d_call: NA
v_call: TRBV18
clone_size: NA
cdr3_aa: CASSPSKYEQYF
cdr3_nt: TGTGCCAGCTCACCATCAAAATACGAGCAGTACTTC

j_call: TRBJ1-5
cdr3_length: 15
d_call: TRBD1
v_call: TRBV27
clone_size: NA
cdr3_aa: CASSPSKGAGQPQHF
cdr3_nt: TGTGCCAGCAGTCCCTCTAAGGGGGCGGGTCAGCCCCAGCATTTT

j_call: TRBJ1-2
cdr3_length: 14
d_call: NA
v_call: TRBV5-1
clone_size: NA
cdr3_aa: CASSLYGPNYGYTF
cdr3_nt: TGCGCCAGCAGCCTATATGGTCCGAACTATGGCTACACCTTC

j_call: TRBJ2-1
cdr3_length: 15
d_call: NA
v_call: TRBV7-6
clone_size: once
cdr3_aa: CASSLTGSTYNEQFF
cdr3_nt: TGTGCCAGCAGCTTAACGGGGTCAACCTACAATGAGCAGTTCTTC

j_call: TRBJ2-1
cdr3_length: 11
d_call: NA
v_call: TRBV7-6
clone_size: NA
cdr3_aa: CASSLGNEQFF
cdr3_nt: TGTGCCAGCAGTCTCGGCAATGAGCAGTTCTTC

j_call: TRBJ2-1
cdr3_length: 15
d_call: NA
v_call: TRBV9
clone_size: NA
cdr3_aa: CASSVEWASYNEQFF
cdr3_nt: TGTGCCAGCAGCGTAGAGTGGGCCAGTTACAATGAGCAGTTCTTC

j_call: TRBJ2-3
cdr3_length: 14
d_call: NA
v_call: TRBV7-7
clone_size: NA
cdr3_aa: CASSPRTDTDTQYF
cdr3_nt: TGTGCCAGCAGCCCCCGGACAGACACAGATACGCAGTATTTT

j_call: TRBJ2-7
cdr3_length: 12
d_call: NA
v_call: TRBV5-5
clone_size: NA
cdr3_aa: CASSITEYEQYF
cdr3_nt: TGTGCCAGCAGCATAACGGAGTACGAGCAGTACTTC

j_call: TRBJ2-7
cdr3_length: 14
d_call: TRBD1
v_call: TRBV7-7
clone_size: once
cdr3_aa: CATSAGQGFSEQYF
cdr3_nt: TGTGCCACTTCCGCGGGACAGGGTTTTTCCGAGCAGTACTTC

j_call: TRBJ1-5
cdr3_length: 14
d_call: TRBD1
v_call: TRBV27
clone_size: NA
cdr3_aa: CASSLGGGWQPQHF
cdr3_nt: TGTGCCAGCAGCTTAGGGGGCGGCTGGCAGCCCCAGCATTTT

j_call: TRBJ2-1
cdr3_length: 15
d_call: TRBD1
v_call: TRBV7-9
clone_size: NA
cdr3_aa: CASSSPGQGSIEQFF
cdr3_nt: TGTGCCAGCAGCTCACCGGGACAGGGTTCAATCGAGCAGTTCTTC

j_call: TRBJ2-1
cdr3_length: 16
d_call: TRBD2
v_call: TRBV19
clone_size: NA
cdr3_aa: CASSGGVFVSYNEQFF
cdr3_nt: TGTGCCAGTAGTGGGGGGGTTTTTGTCAGCTACAATGAGCAGTTCTTC

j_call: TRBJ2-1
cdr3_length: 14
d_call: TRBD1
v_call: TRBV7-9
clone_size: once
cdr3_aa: CASSPTTGGSEQFF
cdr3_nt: TGTGCCAGCAGCCCAACGACAGGGGGAAGTGAGCAGTTCTTC

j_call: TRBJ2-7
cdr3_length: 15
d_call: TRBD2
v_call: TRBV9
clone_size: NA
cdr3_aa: CASSVRAGGRDEQYF
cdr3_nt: TGTGCCAGCAGCGTAAGAGCGGGAGGGAGAGACGAGCAGTACTTC

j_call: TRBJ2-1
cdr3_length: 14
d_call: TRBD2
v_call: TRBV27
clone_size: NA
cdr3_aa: CASTLAGPDNEQFF
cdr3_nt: TGTGCCAGCACACTAGCGGGACCAGACAATGAGCAGTTCTTC

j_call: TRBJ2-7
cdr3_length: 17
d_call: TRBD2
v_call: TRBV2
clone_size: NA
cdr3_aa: CASSEAALAGGQYEQYF
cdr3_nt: TGTGCCAGCAGTGAAGCGGCTCTAGCGGGGGGGCAGTACGAGCAGTACTTC

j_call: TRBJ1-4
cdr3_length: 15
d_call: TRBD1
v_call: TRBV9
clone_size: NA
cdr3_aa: CASSPRDRGREKLFF
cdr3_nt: TGTGCCAGCAGCCCGAGGGACAGGGGGCGAGAAAAACTGTTTTTT

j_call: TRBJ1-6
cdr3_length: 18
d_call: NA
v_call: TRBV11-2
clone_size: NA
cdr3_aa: CASSLGVWESSYNSPLHF
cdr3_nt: TGTGCCAGCAGCTTAGGTGTGTGGGAGAGCTCCTATAATTCACCCCTCCACTTT

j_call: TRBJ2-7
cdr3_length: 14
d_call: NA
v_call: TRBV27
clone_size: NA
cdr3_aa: CASSLWAGTYEQYF
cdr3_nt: TGTGCCAGCAGTTTATGGGCAGGGACCTACGAGCAGTACTTC

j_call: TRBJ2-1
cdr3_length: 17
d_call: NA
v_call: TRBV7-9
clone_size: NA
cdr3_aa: CASSFFPSGVIYNEQFF
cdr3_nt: TGTGCCAGCAGCTTTTTTCCGAGCGGCGTGATCTACAATGAGCAGTTCTTC

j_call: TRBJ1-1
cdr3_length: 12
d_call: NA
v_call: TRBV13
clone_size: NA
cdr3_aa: CASSSENTEAFF
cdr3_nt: TGTGCCAGCAGCTCAGAGAACACTGAAGCTTTCTTT

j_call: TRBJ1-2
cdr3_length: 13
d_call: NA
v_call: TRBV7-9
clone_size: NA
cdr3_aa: CASSLGQDDGYTF
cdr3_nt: TGTGCCAGCAGCTTAGGACAGGACGATGGCTACACCTTC

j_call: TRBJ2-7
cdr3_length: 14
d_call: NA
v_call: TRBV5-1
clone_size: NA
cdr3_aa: CASRFRQGTYEQYF
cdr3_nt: TGCGCCAGCCGATTCCGGCAGGGTACGTACGAGCAGTACTTC

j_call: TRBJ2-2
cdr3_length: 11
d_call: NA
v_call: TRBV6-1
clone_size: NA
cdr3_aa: CASSEVGELFF
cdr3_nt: TGTGCCAGCAGTGAAGTAGGGGAGCTGTTTTTT

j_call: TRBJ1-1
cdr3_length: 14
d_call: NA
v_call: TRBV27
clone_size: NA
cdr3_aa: CASSIQGLNTEAFF
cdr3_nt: TGTGCCAGCAGTATCCAGGGGCTGAACACTGAAGCTTTCTTT

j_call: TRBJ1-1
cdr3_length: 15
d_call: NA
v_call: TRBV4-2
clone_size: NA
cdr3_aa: CASSYPGSSNTEAFF
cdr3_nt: TGTGCCAGCAGCTATCCCGGGAGCTCTAACACTGAAGCTTTCTTT

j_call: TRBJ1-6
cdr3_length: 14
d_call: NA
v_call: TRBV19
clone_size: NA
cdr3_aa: CASSSYAVYSPLHF
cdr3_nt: TGTGCCAGTAGTTCTTATGCAGTTTATTCACCCCTCCACTTT

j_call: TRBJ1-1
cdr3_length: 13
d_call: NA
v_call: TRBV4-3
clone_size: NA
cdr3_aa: CASSLDRRTEAFF
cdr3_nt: TGCGCCAGCAGTTTAGACAGACGCACTGAAGCTTTCTTT

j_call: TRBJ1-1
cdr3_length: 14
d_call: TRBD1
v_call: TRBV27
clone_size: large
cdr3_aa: CASSLQGANTEAFF
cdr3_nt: TGTGCCAGCAGTTTACAGGGGGCGAACACTGAAGCTTTCTTT

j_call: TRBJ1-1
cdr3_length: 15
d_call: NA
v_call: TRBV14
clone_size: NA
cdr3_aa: CASSPWEGLNTEAFF
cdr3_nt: TGTGCCAGCAGCCCATGGGAGGGCTTGAACACTGAAGCTTTCTTT

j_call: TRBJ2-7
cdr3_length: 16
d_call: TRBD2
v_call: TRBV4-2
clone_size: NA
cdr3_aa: CASSQNTGTSGYEQYF
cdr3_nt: TGTGCCAGCAGCCAAAATACCGGGACTAGCGGCTACGAGCAGTACTTC

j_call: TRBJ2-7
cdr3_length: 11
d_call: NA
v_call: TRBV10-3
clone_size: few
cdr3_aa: CAISVGYEQYF
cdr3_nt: TGTGCCATCAGTGTCGGGTACGAGCAGTACTTC

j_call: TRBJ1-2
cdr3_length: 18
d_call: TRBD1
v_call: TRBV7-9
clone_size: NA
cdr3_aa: CASSPPGRTGHRNYGYTF
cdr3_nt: TGTGCCAGCAGCCCCCCGGGACGGACAGGGCACAGGAACTATGGCTACACCTTC

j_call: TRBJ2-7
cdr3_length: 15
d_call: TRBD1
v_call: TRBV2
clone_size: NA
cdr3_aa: CASRELTGTSYEQYF
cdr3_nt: TGTGCCAGCAGAGAATTGACAGGGACCTCCTACGAGCAGTACTTC

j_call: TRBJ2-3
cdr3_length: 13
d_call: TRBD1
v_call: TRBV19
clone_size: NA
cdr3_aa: CASGTGERDTQYF
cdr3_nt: TGTGCCAGCGGGACAGGGGAAAGGGATACGCAGTATTTT

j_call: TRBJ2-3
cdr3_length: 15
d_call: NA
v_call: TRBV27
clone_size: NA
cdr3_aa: CASSPGTINTDTQYF
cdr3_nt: TGTGCCAGCAGTCCAGGGACAATTAATACAGATACGCAGTATTTT

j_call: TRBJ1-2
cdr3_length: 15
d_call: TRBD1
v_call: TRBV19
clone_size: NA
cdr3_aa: CASSDTGQYFDGYTF
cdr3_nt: TGTGCCAGTAGTGACACGGGACAGTATTTCGATGGCTACACCTTC

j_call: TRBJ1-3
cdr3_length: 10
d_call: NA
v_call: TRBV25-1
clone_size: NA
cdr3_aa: CASLGDTIYF
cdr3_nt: TGTGCCAGTTTAGGGGACACCATATATTTT

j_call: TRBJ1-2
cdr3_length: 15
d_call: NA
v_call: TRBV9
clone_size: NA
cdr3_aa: CASSVEQGPSGGYTF
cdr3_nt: TGTGCCAGCAGCGTAGAACAGGGACCTTCGGGTGGCTACACCTTC

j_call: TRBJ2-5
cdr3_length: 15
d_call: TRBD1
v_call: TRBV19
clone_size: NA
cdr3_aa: CASSARDRERETQYF
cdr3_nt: TGTGCCAGTAGTGCCCGGGACAGGGAAAGAGAGACCCAGTACTTC

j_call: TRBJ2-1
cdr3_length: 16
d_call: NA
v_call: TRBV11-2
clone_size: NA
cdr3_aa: CASIPVGRVWANEQFF
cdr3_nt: TGTGCCAGCATCCCAGTGGGCAGGGTGTGGGCCAATGAGCAGTTCTTC

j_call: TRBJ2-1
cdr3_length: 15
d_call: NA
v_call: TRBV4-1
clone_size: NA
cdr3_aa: CASSPTVVTYNEQFF
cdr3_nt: TGCGCCAGCAGCCCGACAGTAGTAACCTACAATGAGCAGTTCTTC

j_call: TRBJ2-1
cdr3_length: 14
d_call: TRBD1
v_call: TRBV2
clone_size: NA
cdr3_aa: CASSSGQGVREQFF
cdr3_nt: TGTGCCAGCAGTTCCGGACAGGGGGTTCGTGAGCAGTTCTTC

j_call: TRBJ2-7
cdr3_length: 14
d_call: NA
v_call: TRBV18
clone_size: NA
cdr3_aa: CASSPAQIQYEQYF
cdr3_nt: TGTGCCAGCTCACCGGCACAAATCCAATACGAGCAGTACTTC

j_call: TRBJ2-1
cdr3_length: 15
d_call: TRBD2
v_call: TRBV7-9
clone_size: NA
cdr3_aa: CASSDGLAGGPFLFF
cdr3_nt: TGTGCCAGCAGCGATGGACTAGCGGGAGGGCCATTCTTGTTCTTC

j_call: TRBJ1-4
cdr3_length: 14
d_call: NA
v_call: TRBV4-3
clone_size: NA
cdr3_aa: CASSHGSTNEKLFF
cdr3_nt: TGCGCCAGCAGTCACGGTTCAACTAATGAAAAACTGTTTTTT